Below are 19 T cell receptor beta chains sequenced from a single sample in a study of response to subunit inactivated influenza vaccine. One entry per CDR3 protein results from TCRdb running MiXCR on the RT-PCR reads. The sample shows approximately 500,000 distinct CDR3 sequences, under 30% of them seen only once. These data are also associated with another study on T cells expressing NK-cell markers. From that study: Production of TCR beta cDNA relied on 5'RACE template switching with UMIs.

This sample comprised CD4+ T cells sorted from PBMCs, obtained about 13 days after vaccination. These receptors were taken from a man between 45 and 60 years old who received an inactivated influenza vaccine.

This clonotype has only a few counts. The chain employs TRBV6-2 or TRBV6-3 and TRBJ2-7; D is perhaps TRBD2 (6 bases). Trimming pared 6 bases from V and 0 bases from J, leaving 12 bases between. The CDR3 has 14 amino acids. Germline-derived CDR1 and CDR2 are MNHEY and SVGEGT. CDR3 nucleotide sequence: TGTGCCAGCAGGCGGGGCGGAAGCTCCTACGAGCAGTACTTC. Encoded protein: CASRRGGSSYEQYF.

The chain has TRBV18 and TRBJ1-1; possibly TRBD1 for D (6 bases). The germline V gene encodes CDR1 KGHSH and CDR2 LQKENI. The CDR3 covers 16 residues. V was clipped by 2 bases and J by 1 base, with 14 bases between them. For the CDR3, the DNA is TGTGCCAGCTCACCAAGAGGAGGGACAAAGAACACTGAAGCTTTCTTT. It codes for CASSPRGGTKNTEAFF.

The genes are TRBV10-3 and TRBJ2-2; 14 bases map to TRBD2. Germline-derived CDR1 and CDR2 are ENHRY and SYGVKD. V shed 6 bases and J 7 bases; nucleotides not matched to a gene: 4. The CDR3 covers 15 residues. CDR3 nucleotide sequence: TGTGCCATCAGAGGGACTAGCGGGAGAAGCGGGGAGCTGTTTTTT. Protein product: CAIRGTSGRSGELFF.

The chain links TRBV24-1 to TRBJ2-1; D unresolved. The CDR3 spans 11 residues. Germline V CDR1 and CDR2: KGHDR, SFDVKD. Trimming took 9 bases from V and 8 from J, leaving 10 bases between them. The CDR3 sequence is CATSQWDEQFF. In DNA form, the CDR3 reads TGTGCCACCTCCCAGTGGGATGAGCAGTTCTTC.

The chain couples TRBV28 to TRBJ1-1; weak D call: TRBD1 (6 bases). The CDR3 runs to 16 residues. The ends were cut back, 6 bases at V and 10 bases at J, with 27 bases in the middle. The V gene's germline CDR1 is MDHEN and CDR2 SYDVKM. The CDR3 DNA follows: TGTGCCAGCAGCACTCTCCTAATGAGGGGGGGACCGGGAGCTTTCTTT. Amino acid sequence: CASSTLLMRGGPGAFF.

A few counts support this clonotype. The J gene is TRBJ2-4, the V gene TRBV20-1; D not certain. V lost 8 bases and J 8 bases, leaving 13 bases between the germline ends. Germline CDR1 DFQATT, CDR2 SNEGSKA (reference sequence). The length of the CDR3 is 11 residues. In DNA, the CDR3 is TGCAGTTGCCTAGTACGGGACATTCAGTACTTC. Translation: CSCLVRDIQYF.

Only a few counts were recorded for this clonotype. The gene calls are TRBV12-3 or TRBV12-4 and TRBJ1-1; TRBD1 aligns across 10 bases. J was trimmed by 5 bases and V by 5 bases; bases with no gene match: 8. This CDR3 comprises 15 residues. The CDR3, as DNA: TGTGCCAGCAGTAACGGACAGGGGGGTGGAACTGAAGCTTTCTTT. Protein product: CASSNGQGGGTEAFF.

The chain is built from TRBV24-1 and TRBJ1-2; D is uncertain. The CDR3 has 14 residues. The germline V gene encodes CDR1 KGHDR and CDR2 SFDVKD. The germline V and J ends were trimmed by 1 base and 2 bases, with 7 bases remaining between them. Here the CDR3 DNA reads TGTGCCACCAGTGATTTTGCAGCCAACTATGGCTACACCTTC. Protein: CATSDFAANYGYTF.

There are a few counts of this clonotype. CDR3 DNA sequence: TGTGCCAGCTCAAGTCAGGGGAAGTTTGGGATTCAGTACTTC. Translating gives CASSSQGKFGIQYF. The chain employs TRBV11-2 and TRBJ2-4; D is perhaps TRBD1 (6 bases). Trimming cost V 8 bases and J 10 bases, with 21 bases left between them. The CDR3 loop spans 14 amino acids. In germline, CDR1 is SGHAT, CDR2 FQNNGV.

This clonotype appeared many times. One end of the junction does not line up with germline, which may come from a read error. The chain carries TRBV5-1 and TRBJ2-7; D call uncertain. The CDR3 has 13 amino acids. Germline V gene lookup returns CDR1 SGHRS and CDR2 YFSETQ. DNA of the CDR3: TGTGCCAGCAGCTTAGAGGCCGGCTACGAGCAGTACTTC. The encoded protein is CASSLEAGYEQYF.

This clonotype was observed a handful of times. The chain uses TRBV7-2 and TRBJ1-6; no definite D call. CDR3 length: 14 amino acids. Germline V gene data show CDR1 as SGHTA and CDR2 as FQGNSA. Between the trimmed V and J ends, which lost 3 bases and 7 bases, there was a span of 10 bases. Written as DNA, the CDR3 is TGTGCCAGCAGCTTCCCGAGCAGAAATTCACCCCTCCACTTT. Protein product: CASSFPSRNSPLHF.

The CDR3 loop is CSVGGQGAWETQYF. DNA of the CDR3: TGCAGCGTTGGAGGACAGGGGGCATGGGAGACCCAGTACTTC. V gene TRBV29-1 combines with J gene TRBJ2-5; 11 nucleotides agree with TRBD1. Germline V CDR1 and CDR2: SQVTM, ANQGSEA. This CDR3 is built from 14 residues. J gave up 5 bases and V 4 bases, and 6 bases lay outside the gene matches.

A few counts support this clonotype. The chain couples TRBV6-5 to TRBJ2-5; maybe TRBD1 (6 bases). This CDR3 has 15 residues. CDR1 is MNHEY, CDR2 SVGAGI, per germline. V lost 0 bases and J lost 0, with 8 bases in between. CDR3 sequence (DNA): TGTGCCAGCAGTTACTCGAGGGGGAACCAAGAGACCCAGTACTTC. It is translated as CASSYSRGNQETQYF.

The sample holds a few counts of this clonotype. This rearrangement joins TRBV7-9 to TRBJ2-5; 9 bases line up with TRBD2. Trimming removed 4 bases from V and 0 bases from J; junction bases left unmatched: 6. CDR1 is SEHNR, CDR2 FQNEAQ, per germline (reference sequence). The CDR3 has 16 residues. The CDR3 loop reads CASSSQTSGYQETQYF. CDR3 in DNA: TGTGCCAGCAGCTCTCAGACTAGCGGTTACCAAGAGACCCAGTACTTC. Variable domain in full (rest from reference TRBV7-9 and TRBJ2-5): DTGVSQNPRHKITKRGQNVTFRCDPISEHNRLYWYRQTLGQGPEFLTYFQNEAQLEKSRLLSDRFSAERPKGSFSTLEIQRTEQGDSAMYLCASSSQTSGYQETQYFGPGTRLLVL.

The chain links TRBV6-5 to TRBJ2-5; TRBD1 aligns across 8 bases. V lost 2 bases, J lost 1 base, and 6 bases stayed unmatched. Looked up from germline, CDR1 is MNHEY and CDR2 is SVGAGI. The CDR3 length is 16 residues. The CDR3 sequence: CASSYAGQGSQETQYF. The CDR3 DNA sequence: TGTGCCAGCAGTTACGCCGGACAGGGAAGCCAAGAGACCCAGTACTTC.

V is TRBV10-3 and J is TRBJ1-5, with D perhaps matching TRBD1 (5 bases). The CDR3 extends over 14 amino acids. Per germline, CDR1 ENHRY and CDR2 SYGVKD. V lost 4 bases, J lost 8 bases, and 15 bases lay in between. CDR3: CAISGGRGREPQHF. DNA for the CDR3: TGTGCCATCAGTGGCGGACGGGGCCGGGAGCCCCAGCATTTT.

This chain connects TRBV7-2 to TRBJ2-7, with D possibly TRBD2 on 5 matching bases. Per germline, CDR1 SGHTA and CDR2 FQGNSA. Trimming stripped 0 bases from V and 5 bases from J, with 14 bases between. The CDR3 runs to 15 residues. Written as DNA, the CDR3 is TGTGCCAGCAGCTTAGCCCGAACTAGTAGCCACGAGCAGTACTTC. This encodes CASSLARTSSHEQYF.

This clonotype was seen a few times. The V call is TRBV7-2, the J call TRBJ1-6; the D gene is possibly TRBD1 (6 bases). Germline V gene sequence: CDR1 SGHTA, CDR2 FQGNSA. CDR3 size: 20 residues. Deletions cut 7 bases from V and 4 bases from J, with 29 bases between. The CDR3 nucleotides are TGTGCCAGCACCGAGCGCCGACCCAGGGGTCCAAACATTTATAATTCACCCCTCCACTTT. This encodes CASTERRPRGPNIYNSPLHF.

The gene calls are TRBV11-1 and TRBJ2-1; weak D call: TRBD2 (6 bases). Trimming pared 4 bases from V and 7 bases from J, leaving 14 bases between. Germline V gives CDR1 SGHAT, CDR2 FQDESV (reference sequence). The CDR3 has 14 amino acids. This CDR3 reads CASSSGRPGNEQFF. For the CDR3, the DNA is TGTGCCAGCAGCTCCGGGAGACCGGGTAATGAGCAGTTCTTC.